The present entry profiles one T cell receptor (beta chain) with its context. Its specificity is unknown. TCRdb reprocessed the reads with MiXCR, giving one entry per CDR3 protein. The sample carries 700,000 to 850,000 distinct CDR3 sequences, around a third recorded once. This entry comes from a study of T cell repertoires in cytomegalovirus infection. Overall study: CMV epitopes, recently identified HLA-C-restricted and well-studied HLA-B-restricted, were used. Public TCR beta signatures were indicative of both CMV infection and a matching HLA type.

The study's findings and limits: Ex vivo responses were dominated by HLA-C-restricted CMV-specific TCR beta clonotypes. Cumulative frequency (of public TCR beta family members) identified carriers of CMV plus the relevant HLA.

V shed 0 bases and J 1 base; nucleotides not matched to a gene: 8. CDR1 SNHLY and CDR2 FYNNEI come from the germline V gene. CDR3 length: 19 residues. Sequences were derived from cultured CD8+ T cells from PBMCs, sampled from culture after CMV antigen stimulation. This clonotype was obtained from a human donor in good health (CMV status not recorded). Some clones in this sample may be carry-over from other donors' samples. The chain carries TRBV2 and TRBJ2-6, with 8 bases fitting TRBD1. The CDR3 nucleotides are TGTGCCAGCAGTGAAGCCCCCGGACAGGGTGCTTCTGGGGCCAACGTCCTGACTTTC. As protein: CASSEAPGQGASGANVLTF.